Below are 26 T cell receptor beta chains sequenced from a single sample in a study of blood T cell repertoires in COVID-19. Measured with immunoSEQ multiplex PCR; TCRdb has only the in-frame clones, and not every one. The sample contains about 220,000 clones, about four fifths of which appear only once. The sequenced sample consisted of PBMCs or T cells enriched from blood (not recorded which). These receptor sequences come from a woman in her fifties or sixties who had been exposed to COVID-19.

This clone was observed once. The genes are TRBV4-3 and TRBJ1-2; no clear D. CDR1 and CDR2 (germline): LGHNA, YSLEER. The CDR3 sequence is 14 residues long. V lost 1 base to trimming and J lost 5 bases, with 11 bases between them. The CDR3 DNA follows: TGCGCCAGCAGCCAAGTTGGTAACGGGTATGGCTACACCTTC. Amino acid sequence: CASSQVGNGYGYTF.

The chain combines TRBV13 with TRBJ1-1, with 9 bases matching TRBD1. V shed 5 bases, J shed 6 bases, and the junction held 10 bases outside the gene matches. This CDR3 has 15 amino acids. In germline, CDR1 is PRHDT, CDR2 FYEKMQ (reference sequence). The CDR3 coding sequence is TGTGCCAGCAGCCCGGCCCCGGGACAGGGTGCTGAAGCTTTCTTT. Amino acids: CASSPAPGQGAEAFF.

The CDR3, as DNA: TGTGCCAGCAGCTTAAAATTAGATTCTGGCTACACCTTC. It specifies CASSLKLDSGYTF. This rearrangement joins TRBV7-2 to TRBJ1-2; D is unclear. Germline assignment: CDR1 SGHTA and CDR2 FQGNSA. V lost 2 bases, J lost 7 bases, and 11 bases lay in between. The CDR3 covers 13 residues.

The gene calls are TRBV11-2 and TRBJ2-3; possible D gene TRBD1, 6 bases. CDR1 and CDR2 from the germline V gene are SGHAT and FQNNGV. V dropped 1 base and J dropped 1 base, with 9 bases sitting between them. The CDR3 has 15 amino acids. The CDR3 protein is CASSLGYRGTDTQYF. The CDR3 DNA reads TGTGCCAGCAGCTTAGGTTACAGGGGCACAGATACGCAGTATTTT.

This sequence joins TRBV24-1 and TRBJ2-2, with D unresolved. The CDR3 consists of 15 residues. Trimming removed 7 bases from V and 1 base from J, with 12 bases in between. Germline CDR1 KGHDR, CDR2 SFDVKD. The CDR3 sequence is CATSLSTQNTGELFF. The CDR3 nucleotides read TGTGCCACCAGCCTCTCGACTCAGAACACCGGGGAGCTGTTTTTT.

The CDR3: CASRVGGSYNSPLHF. CDR3 nucleotide sequence: TGTGCCAGCAGGGTTGGGGGGTCCTATAATTCACCCCTCCACTTT. The chain couples TRBV27 to TRBJ1-6, with a possible D match to TRBD1 (5 bases). The V and J ends lost 6 bases and 1 base respectively, with 10 bases between them. CDR1 and CDR2 (germline): MNHEY, SMNVEV (reference sequence). This CDR3 comprises 15 residues.

This sequence joins TRBV5-1 and TRBJ1-4, with 9 bases fitting TRBD1. Germline CDR1 reads SGHRS; CDR2 reads YFSETQ. The CDR3 spans 14 residues. Trimming took 4 bases from V and 8 from J; bases not matched to a gene: 6. The CDR3 DNA sequence: TGCGCCAGCAGCGGGACAGGGACTCGAGAAAAACTGTTTTTT. Residues: CASSGTGTREKLFF.

This chain uses TRBV27 with TRBJ1-1; D is unresolved. The CDR3 consists of 14 residues. Deletions cut 6 bases from V and 3 bases from J, with 14 bases between. Germline values: CDR1 MNHEY, CDR2 SMNVEV (reference sequence). CDR3 bases: TGTGCCAGCAGGTCAGGTCCGAGGGACACTGAAGCTTTCTTT. Translated: CASRSGPRDTEAFF.

The chain carries TRBV21-1 and TRBJ2-1; the table's D call TRBD1 went unverified against the DNA. TRBV21-1 is a pseudogene segment. The CDR3 runs 15 residues. CDR3 amino acids: CASSETPEGAGEQFF. The CDR3 DNA follows: TGTGCCAGCAGCGAAACCCCAGAGGGGGCAGGTGAGCAGTTCTTC.

V and J are TRBV5-4 and TRBJ2-7, with D tentatively TRBD2 (6 bases). Looked up from germline, CDR1 is SGHNT and CDR2 is YYREEE (reference sequence). V was pared by 6 bases and J by 0 bases, with 16 bases between. The CDR3 has 15 residues. CDR3 sequence reads: CASTWGGGISYEQYF. The CDR3 nucleotides read TGTGCCAGCACCTGGGGAGGAGGAATCTCCTACGAGCAGTACTTC.

This clone has just a few counts. The chain couples TRBV5-5 to TRBJ1-1; tentatively, D is TRBD1 (5 bases). Germline CDR1 is SGHKS and CDR2 is YYEKEE (reference sequence). Between the trimmed V and J ends, which lost 4 bases and 0 bases, there was a span of 19 bases. CDR3 length: 17 amino acids. In DNA form, the CDR3 reads TGTGCCAGCAGCCGACGGGCGGGGGATCGCATGAACACTGAAGCTTTCTTT. This translates into CASSRRAGDRMNTEAFF.

The J gene is TRBJ1-1, the V gene TRBV18; 7 bases line up with TRBD1. From germline, CDR1 is KGHSH and CDR2 LQKENI. The CDR3 covers 15 residues. V shed 3 bases, J shed 5 bases, and the junction held 9 bases outside the gene matches. CDR3 nucleotide sequence: TGTGCCAGCTCACCTAGACAGGGTATAAGGACTGAAGCTTTCTTT. It translates to CASSPRQGIRTEAFF.

The genes are TRBV29-1 and TRBJ2-7, with 7 bases fitting TRBD1. The CDR3 covers 11 residues. V was pared by 7 bases and J by 4 bases, with 4 bases of the junction left unmatched. Per the germline V gene, CDR1 is SQVTM and CDR2 is ANQGSEA. CDR3 DNA sequence: TGCAGCGGCCTACAGGGGTACGAGCAGTACTTC. This translates into CSGLQGYEQYF.

The chain carries TRBV30 and TRBJ1-4; possibly TRBD1 for D (5 bases). Germline CDR1 reads GTSNPN; CDR2 reads SVGIG (reference sequence). Trimming stripped 4 bases from V and 10 bases from J, with 13 bases between. The CDR3 is made up of 12 amino acids. CDR3 in DNA: TGTGCCTGGATCTCGGGGGAGGGAAAACTGTTTTTT. Its translation is CAWISGEGKLFF.

The chain is built from TRBV5-1 and TRBJ1-3, with D tentatively TRBD1 (6 bases). CDR1 is SGHRS and CDR2 is YFSETQ in the germline V gene. The CDR3 is made up of 14 amino acids. V was pared by 0 bases and J by 4 bases, with 8 bases between. The CDR3, as DNA: TGCGCCAGCAGCTTGGGACAGGAAGGAAACACCATATATTTT. Translated: CASSLGQEGNTIYF.

The count of this clone is one. The chain joins TRBV6-4 to TRBJ1-1; D is perhaps TRBD1 (5 bases). The CDR3 has 12 amino acids. The germline gives CDR1 MRHNA, CDR2 SNTAGT. Trimming took 2 bases from V and 7 from J, leaving 8 bases between them. This CDR3 is CASSDRRGEAFF. Here the CDR3 DNA reads TGTGCCAGCAGTGACAGGAGGGGTGAAGCTTTCTTT.

The chain couples TRBV7-7 to TRBJ2-1; 9 bases fit TRBD2. CDR1 is SSHAT, CDR2 FNYEAQ, per germline (reference sequence). V lost 1 base, J lost 7 bases, and 8 bases stayed unmatched. The CDR3 runs 16 residues. The CDR3 reads CASSLGLAGASNEQFF. The CDR3 DNA reads TGTGCCAGCAGCTTAGGATTAGCGGGGGCTAGTAATGAGCAGTTCTTC.

As to this clone: Other nucleotide sequences from this sample produce the same CDR3. V gene TRBV19 combines with J gene TRBJ1-1, with D possibly TRBD1 on 5 matching bases. The ends were cut back, 3 bases at V and 1 base at J, with 9 bases in the middle. The CDR3 has 14 amino acids. CDR1 LNHDA and CDR2 SQIVND come from the germline V gene (reference sequence). CDR3 protein: CASSILGQNTEAFF. CDR3 sequence (DNA): TGTGCCAGTAGTATCCTTGGACAGAACACTGAAGCTTTCTTT.

The rearrangement joins TRBV19 to TRBJ2-3, with 7 bases matching TRBD1. The V gene end was trimmed by 6 bases and the J gene end by 2 bases; junction bases not matched to a gene: 2. CDR3 size: 13 residues. Germline V gene lookup returns CDR1 LNHDA and CDR2 SQIVND (reference sequence). Here the CDR3 reads CASRGQVTDTQYF. For the CDR3, the DNA is TGTGCCAGTAGAGGACAGGTCACAGATACGCAGTATTTT.

The CDR3 sequence is CASAGLAGLGEQFF. The CDR3 nucleotides are TGTGCCAGTGCGGGGCTAGCGGGGTTAGGGGAGCAGTTCTTC. The chain carries TRBV2 and TRBJ2-1, with TRBD2 matching over 9 bases. CDR1 is SNHLY, CDR2 FYNNEI, per germline. Trimming removed 9 bases from V and 10 bases from J; junction bases left unmatched: 13. CDR3 length equals 14 residues.

The chain recombines TRBV5-1 with TRBJ2-5; maybe TRBD1 (5 bases). CDR3 size: 15 residues. Germline CDR1 is SGHRS and CDR2 is YFSETQ. V was shortened by 4 bases and J by 6 bases, with 19 bases between the two germline ends. The CDR3 DNA reads as TGCGCCAGCAGCCCGGCCCCGGCAGGGCTTCAGACCCAGTACTTC. Translating gives CASSPAPAGLQTQYF.

This chain joins TRBV6-4 and TRBJ1-1, with TRBD1 matching 8 bases. Per germline, CDR1 MRHNA and CDR2 SNTAGT. With 8 bases clipped from V and 0 bases from J, the junction kept 5 bases outside the gene matches. This CDR3 spans 14 amino acids. The CDR3 DNA sequence: TGTGCCAGCCGGCGGACAGGGATGAACACTGAAGCTTTCTTT. Encoded protein: CASRRTGMNTEAFF.

The chain couples TRBV19 to TRBJ2-7, with 8 bases matching TRBD1. This CDR3 region has 14 residues. Trimming took 3 bases from V and 7 from J; bases not matched to a gene: 8. Germline V gene lookup returns CDR1 LNHDA and CDR2 SQIVND (reference sequence). The CDR3 sequence is CASSIRDRLREQYF. In DNA form, the CDR3 reads TGTGCCAGTAGTATCCGGGACAGGCTTCGGGAGCAGTACTTC. The full variable domain, its missing parts supplied by reference TRBV19 and TRBJ2-7, is DGGITQSPKYLFRKEGQNVTLSCEQNLNHDAMYWYRQDPGQGLRLIYYSQIVNDFQKGDIAEGYSVSREKKESFPLTVTSAQKNPTAFYLCASSIRDRLREQYFGPGTRLTVT.

The chain combines TRBV9 with TRBJ2-5, with D possibly matching TRBD1 (7 bases). V was cut by 2 bases and J by 2 bases, with 13 bases left in between. The CDR3 covers 15 residues. From germline, CDR1 is SGDLS and CDR2 YYNGEE. The CDR3 spells CASSVGGQEQETQYF. The CDR3 coding sequence is TGTGCCAGCAGCGTGGGAGGACAGGAACAAGAGACCCAGTACTTC.

This clone came up a few times. This sequence joins TRBV5-4 and TRBJ2-2; possibly TRBD2 for D (5 bases). Germline V gives CDR1 SGHNT, CDR2 YYREEE (reference sequence). V was cut by 2 bases and J by 5 bases, with 7 bases left in between. The CDR3 extends over 13 amino acids. The CDR3 DNA is TGTGCCAGCAGCTTCGGGAATACCGGGGAGCTGTTTTTT. It yields the protein CASSFGNTGELFF.

The gene calls are TRBV7-9 and TRBJ1-1; D possibly corresponds to TRBD1 (5 bases). This CDR3 has 14 residues. From germline, CDR1 is SEHNR and CDR2 FQNEAQ (reference sequence). The germline V and J ends were trimmed by 1 base and 7 bases, with 13 bases remaining between them. The CDR3 DNA reads TGTGCCAGCAGCTTAGGCGGGACCAGCATTGAAGCTTTCTTT. It specifies CASSLGGTSIEAFF. The full variable domain, completed using reference TRBV7-9 and TRBJ1-1, is DTGVSQNPRHKITKRGQNVTFRCDPISEHNRLYWYRQTLGQGPEFLTYFQNEAQLEKSRLLSDRFSAERPKGSFSTLEIQRTEQGDSAMYLCASSLGGTSIEAFFGQGTRLTVV.